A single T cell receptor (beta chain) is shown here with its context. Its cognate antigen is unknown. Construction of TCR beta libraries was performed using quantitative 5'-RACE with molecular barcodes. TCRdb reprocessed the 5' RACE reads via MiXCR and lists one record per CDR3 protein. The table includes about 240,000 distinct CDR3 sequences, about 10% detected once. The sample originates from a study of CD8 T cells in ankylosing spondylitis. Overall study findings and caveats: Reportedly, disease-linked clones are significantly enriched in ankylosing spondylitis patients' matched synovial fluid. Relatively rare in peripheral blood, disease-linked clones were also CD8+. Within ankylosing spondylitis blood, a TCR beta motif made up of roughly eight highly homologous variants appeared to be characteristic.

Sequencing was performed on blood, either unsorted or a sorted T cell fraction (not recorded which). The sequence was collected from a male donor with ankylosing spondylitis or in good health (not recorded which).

As DNA, the CDR3 is TGCGCCAGCAGCCCTCCCTCTAGCGGGAAGTCATACAATGAGCAGTTCTTC. This translates into CASSPPSSGKSYNEQFF. The genes are TRBV5-1 and TRBJ2-1; 9 nucleotides line up with TRBD2. Looked up from germline, CDR1 is SGHRS and CDR2 is YFSETQ. J gave up 4 bases and V 4 bases, and 12 bases lay outside the gene matches. The CDR3 totals 17 residues.